The following is a T cell receptor beta chain sequence with its context. Its specificity is not known. The sample belongs to a study of shared clonotypes between healthy human individuals. Study-level information: Aged between 18 and 49, the donors were two women and a few men.

Findings and limits, study-wide: In a handful of donors, around 4.5% of naive CD4 clonotypes appeared in common. Naive subsets, compared against memory subsets, generally had larger estimated richness values.

The V end lost 6 bases, the J end lost 1 base, and 12 bases lay between the germline ends. This CDR3 is built from 14 residues. Germline CDR1 MNHNS, CDR2 SASEGT. Profiled with immunoSEQ multiplex PCR; TCRdb holds only in-frame clones, not every one. The data show around 690,000 clones, with 90% seen just once and about 34% held by the top ten. The chain recombines TRBV6-1 with TRBJ2-5, with D perhaps TRBD1 or TRBD2 (5 bases each). What was sequenced was memory CD8+ T cells from PBMCs. Subset meaning: CD45RO+ cells pooled with CCR7-negative TemRA cells. This TCR derives from a man between 18 and 35 years old in good health. Some clones in this sample may be carry-over from other donors' samples. The CDR3 bases are TGTGCCAGCAGCCCGTGGGACGGCCAAGAGACCCAGTACTTC. Translation: CASSPWDGQETQYF.